This TCR beta chain appears in the sequencing data of a study of blood T cell repertoires in COVID-19. Study summary: Samples came from the United States, Italy and Spain, spanning acute and convalescent COVID-19.

With V trimmed by 6 bases and J by 7 bases, 5 bases remained unmatched. Germline V gene data show CDR1 as MNHNY and CDR2 as SVGAGI (reference sequence). CDR3 size: 13 residues. Sequenced by immunoSEQ multiplex PCR; TCRdb stores in-frame clones only, minus some. The sample shows over 300,000 clones, roughly 88% of them seen only once. The chain joins TRBV6-6 to TRBJ1-5, with 8 bases lining up with TRBD1. The origin of this receptor is a woman aged 45-60 years with acute or convalescent COVID-19. Sample: peripheral blood. CDR3 coding DNA: TGTGCCAGCAGGAAGACAGGGGACCAGCCCCAGCATTTT. This encodes CASRKTGDQPQHF.